This T cell receptor beta chain was identified during a study of control samples from healthy donors and cancer patients. The germline V gene encodes CDR1 MDHEN and CDR2 SYDVKM. The CDR3 covers 13 residues. V was pared by 3 bases and J by 5 bases, with 7 bases between. Only in-frame clones appear in the TCRdb table, and some are missing; sequencing was by immunoSEQ multiplex PCR. The sample carries around 78,000 clones, about 93% recorded once. The specimen sequenced was blood. The chain joins TRBV28 to TRBJ2-2; D may correspond to TRBD1 or TRBD2 (5 bases each). The TCR sequence derives from a woman aged 18-29 years in good health. CDR3 amino acids: CASSLGETGELFF. CDR3 DNA: TGTGCCAGCAGTTTGGGGGAAACCGGGGAGCTGTTTTTT.